This TCR beta chain was sequenced for a study of CD8 T cells in Susac syndrome. Random hexamers served to reverse transcribe about 0.45 to 1 ug RNA. Coverage of TCR beta CDR3 amplification by immunoSEQ multiplex PCR extended to 54 Vbeta and 13 Jbeta. Using its own MiXCR run on the immunoSEQ multiplex PCR reads, TCRdb lists one record per CDR3 protein. The sample shows 40,000 to 55,000 distinct CDR3 sequences, 93% of them seen only once. Of note for this clonotype: Antigen unknown.

Findings and limits, study-wide: It was acknowledged by the study that relatively few individuals were included in its TCR sequencing and HLA analysis.

V lost 5 bases and J lost 2; bases outside the gene matches: 3. The germline gives CDR1 SEHNR, CDR2 FQNEAQ (reference sequence). The CDR3 spans 14 residues. The study sequenced TCR beta in blood CD8+ and CD4+ T cells. The TEMRA cells underwent FACS enrichment, while the CD8+ and CD4+ T cells underwent negative isolation. V usage is TRBV7-9 and J usage is TRBJ2-1, with 7 bases matching TRBD2. The material sequenced was CD8+ T cells from PBMCs. The sequence came from a human donor with multiple sclerosis. The CDR3 reads CASSPGTTYNEQFF. The CDR3 DNA reads as TGTGCCAGCAGCCCCGGGACTACCTACAATGAGCAGTTCTTC.